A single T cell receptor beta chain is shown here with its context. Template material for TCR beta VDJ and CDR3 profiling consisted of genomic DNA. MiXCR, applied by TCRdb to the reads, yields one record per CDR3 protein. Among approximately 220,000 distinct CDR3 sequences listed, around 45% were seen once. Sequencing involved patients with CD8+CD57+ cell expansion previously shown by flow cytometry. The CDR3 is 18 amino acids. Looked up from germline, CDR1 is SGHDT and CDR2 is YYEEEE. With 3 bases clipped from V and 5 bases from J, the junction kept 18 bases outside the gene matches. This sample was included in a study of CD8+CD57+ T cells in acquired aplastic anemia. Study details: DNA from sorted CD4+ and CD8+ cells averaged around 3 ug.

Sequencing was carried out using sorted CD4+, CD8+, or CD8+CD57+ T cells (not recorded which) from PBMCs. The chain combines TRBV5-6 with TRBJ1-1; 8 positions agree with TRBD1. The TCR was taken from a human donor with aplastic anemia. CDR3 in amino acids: CASSSAPGQGIRWTEAFF. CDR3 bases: TGTGCCAGCAGCTCTGCCCCCGGACAGGGAATTAGGTGGACTGAAGCTTTCTTT.